This passage covers 18 T cell receptor beta chains from one sample sequenced in a study of T-cell memory formation after mild COVID-19. A single record per CDR3 protein comes from TCRdb applying MiXCR to the 5' RACE reads. The repertoire holds 150,000 to 200,000 distinct CDR3 sequences, with roughly a third as singletons. The sample comprised PBMCs or a T cell subset sorted from them (not recorded which). These receptor sequences come from an adult woman who had mild COVID-19 (a few samples of this study predate the infection). Cell type and time point are not known.

This clonotype was counted a single time. The rearrangement uses TRBV30 and TRBJ1-1, with TRBD1 identical over 10 bases. Germline V gene data show CDR1 as GTSNPN and CDR2 as SVGIG (reference sequence). Trimming removed 2 bases from V and 5 bases from J; junction bases left unmatched: 2. The CDR3 extends over 13 amino acids. CDR3 DNA: TGTGCCTGGAGTTCGGACAGGGGGACTGAAGCTTTCTTT. This encodes CAWSSDRGTEAFF.

The chain carries TRBV7-3 and TRBJ2-3; possibly TRBD1 for D (6 bases). Per the germline V gene, CDR1 is SGHTA and CDR2 is FQGTGA. V gave up 5 bases and J gave up 5 bases, with 17 bases separating them. This CDR3 has 15 residues. For the CDR3, the DNA is TGTGCCAGCAGCATCGGGACAAGTAAAGTAGATACGCAGTATTTT. This sequence encodes CASSIGTSKVDTQYF.

This chain's CDR3 is CASSSGVPFSLAAFF. As DNA, the CDR3 is TGTGCCAGCAGTTCAGGCGTCCCTTTTTCCCTCGCCGCTTTCTTT. The chain is built from TRBV28 and TRBJ1-1; D call uncertain. CDR3 length: 15 amino acids. Germline V gene data show CDR1 as MDHEN and CDR2 as SYDVKM. Deletions cut 4 bases from V and 11 bases from J, with 23 bases between.

This clonotype has just a few counts. The chain carries TRBV18 and TRBJ2-3; tentatively, D is TRBD2 (6 bases). The V and J ends lost 0 bases and 3 bases respectively, with 13 bases between them. The CDR3 loop spans 16 amino acids. Germline CDR1 and CDR2: KGHSH and LQKENI. CDR3 region: CASSPPRTRGTDTQYF. Here the CDR3 DNA reads TGTGCCAGCTCACCACCAAGGACCCGGGGGACAGATACGCAGTATTTT.

This clonotype showed up just a few times. The V gene is TRBV12-3 or TRBV12-4, the J gene TRBJ2-5; 7 bases fit TRBD1. The trim removed 1 base at V and 7 bases at J, leaving 6 bases unmatched. The CDR3 is made up of 14 amino acids. The CDR3, as DNA: TGTGCCAGCAGTTTAGGGGACAGCTCGGGGACCCAGTACTTC. This translates into CASSLGDSSGTQYF.

This clonotype has only a few counts. The rearrangement links TRBV15 to TRBJ2-7; tentative D call: TRBD2 (5 bases). CDR3 length equals 17 residues. Deletions cut 0 bases from V and 4 bases from J, with 19 bases between. The germline V gene has CDR1 LNHNV and CDR2 YYDKDF (reference sequence). This chain's CDR3 is CATSRDELGGRWYEQYF. The CDR3 DNA sequence: TGTGCCACCAGCAGAGATGAGCTGGGCGGGCGATGGTACGAGCAGTACTTC.

The chain uses TRBV29-1 and TRBJ2-7; D is tentatively TRBD1 or TRBD2 (5 bases each). The CDR3 runs to 11 residues. In germline, CDR1 is SQVTM, CDR2 ANQGSEA. The V gene lost 6 bases and the J gene lost 0 bases, with 6 bases spanning the gap. The CDR3 nucleotides are TGCAGCGTCGGGACCTCCTACGAGCAGTACGTC. Its protein product is CSVGTSYEQYV.

This clonotype appeared a few times. The chain links TRBV5-1 to TRBJ1-1, with D unclear. Trimming cost V 4 bases and J 6 bases, with 13 bases left between them. CDR3 length equals 13 residues. The germline gives CDR1 SGHRS, CDR2 YFSETQ. CDR3 protein: CASSLIQEAEAFF. For the CDR3, the DNA is TGCGCCAGCAGCCTGATTCAGGAGGCTGAAGCTTTCTTT.

The V call is TRBV29-1, the J call TRBJ1-1; D is uncertain. V lost 4 bases to trimming and J lost 3 bases, with 12 bases between them. Germline CDR1 and CDR2: SQVTM and ANQGSEA. There are 13 residues in the CDR3. The CDR3 protein is CSVVGQAYTEAFF. CDR3 DNA: TGCAGCGTTGTGGGCCAGGCATACACTGAAGCTTTCTTT.

This clonotype came up a few times. The chain couples TRBV5-1 to TRBJ2-1; possible D gene TRBD2, 7 bases. V lost 6 bases, J lost 5 bases, and 12 bases lay in between. Germline-derived CDR1 and CDR2 are SGHRS and YFSETQ. The CDR3 loop spans 13 amino acids. CDR3 sequence: CASKSGTHNEQFF. The CDR3 DNA reads as TGCGCCAGCAAAAGCGGGACACACAATGAGCAGTTCTTC. Looking up the rest from reference TRBV5-1 and TRBJ2-1 gives the full variable domain: KAGVTQTPRYLIKTRGQQVTLSCSPISGHRSVSWYQQTPGQGLQFLFEYFSETQRNKGNFPGRFSGRQFSNSRSEMNVSTLELGDSALYLCASKSGTHNEQFFGPGTRLTVL.

The genes are TRBV6-5 and TRBJ2-7, with 9 bases lining up with TRBD1. Germline CDR1 and CDR2: MNHEY and SVGAGI. The ends lost 2 bases at V and 3 bases at J; junction bases unmatched: 2. This CDR3 comprises 14 residues. CDR3: CASSYGTGNYEQYF. DNA of the CDR3: TGTGCCAGCAGTTACGGGACAGGGAACTACGAGCAGTACTTC.

The chain employs TRBV7-9 and TRBJ2-2; 7 positions agree with TRBD1. Germline trimming cut 6 bases from V and 0 bases from J; bases unmatched to any gene: 4. The CDR3 length is 15 residues. Germline assignment: CDR1 SEHNR and CDR2 FQNEAQ (reference sequence). CDR3 protein: CASRYRGANTGELFF. DNA for the CDR3: TGTGCCAGCAGATACAGGGGCGCGAACACCGGGGAGCTGTTTTTT. Together with reference TRBV7-9 and TRBJ2-2, the CDR3 gives the full variable domain: DTGVSQNPRHKITKRGQNVTFRCDPISEHNRLYWYRQTLGQGPEFLTYFQNEAQLEKSRLLSDRFSAERPKGSFSTLEIQRTEQGDSAMYLCASRYRGANTGELFFGEGSRLTVL.

The chain couples TRBV11-2 to TRBJ2-4; D may be TRBD2 (5 bases). Looked up from germline, CDR1 is SGHAT and CDR2 is FQNNGV. CDR3 length: 13 residues. Trimming stripped 1 base from V and 6 bases from J, with 7 bases between. CDR3 sequence (DNA): TGTGCCAGCAGCTTAGTCCGGGGAAACATTCAGTACTTC. This sequence encodes CASSLVRGNIQYF.

The rearrangement uses TRBV30 and TRBJ2-7; 7 nucleotides agree with TRBD1. The CDR3 length is 12 residues. The germline gives CDR1 GTSNPN, CDR2 SVGIG (reference sequence). The V and J ends lost 7 bases and 3 bases, in that order; junction bases with no gene match: 6. CDR3 coding DNA: TGTGCCTCCTCGGACAGGTACTACGAGCAGTACTTC. Translated: CASSDRYYEQYF.

The chain is built from TRBV2 and TRBJ2-3, with D perhaps given as TRBD1 or TRBD2 (5 bases each). The V end lost 4 bases, the J end lost 1 base, and 9 bases lay between the germline ends. Germline-derived CDR1 and CDR2 are SNHLY and FYNNEI. The CDR3 totals 14 residues. The CDR3 region has the DNA TGTGCCAGCAGTGGGAGAGGGGGCACAGATACGCAGTATTTT. It specifies CASSGRGGTDTQYF.

The V and J genes are TRBV12-3 or TRBV12-4 and TRBJ2-7, with D unresolved. The CDR3 is made up of 14 amino acids. Trimming removed 3 bases at V and 0 bases at J, with 9 bases between. The DNA for the CDR3 is TGTGCCAGCAGTTTTGCCTCCCTCTCCTACGAGCAGTACTTC. This encodes CASSFASLSYEQYF.

This clonotype was seen a few times. V gene TRBV5-1 combines with J gene TRBJ1-2; 9 nucleotides match TRBD1. Germline values: CDR1 SGHRS, CDR2 YFSETQ. After removal of 4 bases from V and 6 bases from J, the junction contained 7 bases not matched to a gene. The CDR3 is 14 amino acids. CDR3 sequence: CASSLRQGGDGYTF. The CDR3 region has the DNA TGCGCCAGCAGCCTTCGACAGGGGGGCGATGGCTACACCTTC.

This chain joins TRBV6-5 and TRBJ1-6, with TRBD1 identical over 8 bases. The V segment lost 5 bases and the J segment 8 bases; nucleotides outside the gene matches: 11. CDR3 length: 16 residues. Per the germline V gene, CDR1 is MNHEY and CDR2 is SVGAGI. CDR3 DNA sequence: TGTGCCAGCAGTCAGTACACCGGGACAGGATATTCACCCCTCCACTTT. Amino acid sequence: CASSQYTGTGYSPLHF.